The 24 T cell receptor beta chains given below trace back to one sample, sequenced in a study of patients and donors after allogeneic stem cell transplantation. A single record per CDR3 protein comes from TCRdb applying MiXCR to the RT-PCR reads. The data show approximately 150,000 distinct CDR3 sequences, 37% seen once. Source material: blood, either unsorted or a sorted T cell fraction (not recorded which). These receptors were taken from a human donor who was either an allogeneic HSCT recipient or a stem cell or donor lymphocyte infusion donor (not recorded which). It is not recorded whose cells these are; they may come from a transplant donor.

This clonotype has a handful of counts. V usage is TRBV6-6 and J usage is TRBJ1-1; D not certain. The CDR3 runs to 10 residues. Germline V gene lookup returns CDR1 MNHNY and CDR2 SVGAGI (reference sequence). Trimming took off 8 bases at V and 5 bases at J, with 6 bases between the two ends. CDR3 in amino acids: CASSDTEAFF. The CDR3 coding sequence is TGTGCCAGCTCGGATACTGAAGCTTTCTTT.

This chain uses TRBV12-3 or TRBV12-4 with TRBJ1-1; D is uncertain. The length of the CDR3 is 13 residues. V was shortened by 8 bases and J by 3 bases, with 13 bases between the two germline ends. This CDR3 reads CASSGETYTEAFF. CDR3 DNA: TGTGCCAGCTCGGGTGAAACGTACACTGAAGCTTTCTTT.

The chain carries TRBV5-1 and TRBJ2-7, with 7 bases identical to TRBD1. The CDR3 consists of 17 residues. The germline gives CDR1 SGHRS, CDR2 YFSETQ. Trimming at V came to 0 bases and at J to 0 bases, leaving 9 bases not matched to a gene. The CDR3 reads CASSLARGQRSSYEQYV. Here the CDR3 DNA reads TGCGCCAGCAGCTTGGCTAGGGGACAGAGGAGCTCCTACGAGCAGTACGTC.

Here the CDR3 reads CASSYSDGDGTEAFF. As DNA, the CDR3 is TGTGCCAGCAGTTACTCAGATGGTGATGGCACTGAAGCTTTCTTT. The chain recombines TRBV6-6 with TRBJ1-1, with D unresolved. The CDR3 totals 15 residues. Trimming cost V 0 bases and J 4 bases, with 12 bases left between them. Germline CDR1 and CDR2: MNHNY and SVGAGI (reference sequence).

In its sample, this clonotype was seen a few times. CDR3 sequence: CASSQEGTGKNIQYF. CDR3 bases: TGTGCCAGCAGCCAAGAGGGAACAGGGAAAAACATTCAGTACTTC. V is TRBV4-2 and J is TRBJ2-4; possibly TRBD1 for D (6 bases). Germline V gives CDR1 LGHNA, CDR2 YNFKEQ. This CDR3 spans 15 amino acids. V dropped 0 bases and J dropped 4 bases, with 10 bases sitting between them.

V and J are TRBV29-1 and TRBJ2-7; 8 bases match TRBD1. The CDR3 runs to 13 residues. V was pared by 4 bases and J by 7 bases, with 9 bases of the junction left unmatched. CDR1 is SQVTM and CDR2 is ANQGSEA in the germline V gene. CDR3: CSVGTGPLGEQYF. The CDR3 region has the DNA TGCAGCGTTGGGACAGGGCCTTTGGGAGAGCAGTACTTC.

The J gene is TRBJ2-7, the V gene TRBV7-6, with D perhaps TRBD1 or TRBD2 (5 bases each). Germline V lookup: CDR1 SGHVS, CDR2 FNYEAQ. V was cut by 5 bases and J by 3 bases, with 11 bases left in between. This CDR3 has 13 amino acids. The CDR3 sequence is CASSGGRDYEQYF. CDR3 bases: TGTGCCAGCAGCGGGGGTCGGGACTACGAGCAGTACTTC.

This clonotype was detected only a few times. The rearrangement uses TRBV20-1 and TRBJ1-3; D not certain. The germline V and J ends were trimmed by 6 bases and 0 bases, with 6 bases remaining between them. The germline V gene encodes CDR1 DFQATT and CDR2 SNEGSKA (reference sequence). The CDR3 is 12 amino acids. The CDR3 loop is CSALYSGNTIYF. DNA of the CDR3: TGCAGTGCCCTTTACTCTGGAAACACCATATATTTT.

The genes are TRBV20-1 and TRBJ1-3; perhaps TRBD1 as D (6 bases). Germline CDR1 reads DFQATT; CDR2 reads SNEGSKA (reference sequence). Trimming cost V 0 bases and J 7 bases, with 22 bases left between them. The length of the CDR3 is 17 residues. CDR3 loop: CSARDPTGPTSTNTIYF. CDR3 DNA: TGCAGTGCTAGAGATCCCACAGGGCCCACCTCGACGAACACCATATATTTT.

The chain uses TRBV4-1 and TRBJ2-1, with 14 bases aligning to TRBD2. This CDR3 contains 20 residues. CDR1 is MGHRA and CDR2 is YSYEKL in the germline V gene. With 2 bases clipped from V and 0 bases from J, the junction kept 9 bases outside the gene matches. In nucleotides, the CDR3 is TGCGCCAGCAGCCAAATAACCGGGACTAGCGGGGGCAGCTCCTACAATGAGCAGTTCTTC. This codes for CASSQITGTSGGSSYNEQFF.

The V and J genes are TRBV7-2 and TRBJ1-6; no reliable D call. Germline CDR1 and CDR2: SGHTA and FQGNSA. V gave up 2 bases and J gave up 11 bases, with 10 bases separating them. The CDR3 totals 13 residues. The CDR3 DNA reads TGTGCCAGCAGCTTATTAAGCGAAGCACCCCTCCACTTT. Translation gives CASSLLSEAPLHF. The full variable domain, in which reference TRBV7-2 and TRBJ1-6 provide the parts outside the CDR3, is GAGVSQSPSNKVTEKGKDVELRCDPISGHTALYWYRQSLGQGLEFLIYFQGNSAPDKSGLPSDRFSAERTGGSVSTLTIQRTQQEDSAVYLCASSLLSEAPLHFGNGTRLTVT.

The sample holds a few counts of this clonotype. The V and J genes are TRBV2 and TRBJ2-7; D remains unclear. Trimming removed 2 bases from V and 7 bases from J, with 9 bases in between. CDR1 SNHLY and CDR2 FYNNEI come from the germline V gene. The CDR3 loop spans 12 amino acids. The CDR3 DNA reads as TGTGCCAGCAGTGAACTAAGTAGGGAGCAGTACGTC. This translates into CASSELSREQYV.

The table lists this clonotype with a count of one. The rearrangement joins TRBV3-1 to TRBJ2-5, with 7 bases matching TRBD2. V shed 1 base, J shed 0 bases, and the junction held 2 bases outside the gene matches. Germline V gene lookup returns CDR1 LGHDT and CDR2 YNNKEL (reference sequence). The CDR3 spans 15 residues. DNA of the CDR3: TGTGCCAGCAGCCAAGGGCTAGCGGACCAAGAGACCCAGTACTTC. Translation gives CASSQGLADQETQYF.

The chain uses TRBV11-2 and TRBJ2-3; D perhaps matches TRBD1 (6 bases). The CDR3 is made up of 13 amino acids. Germline V gene sequence: CDR1 SGHAT, CDR2 FQNNGV. With 9 bases removed from V and 5 bases from J, the gap between germline ends came to 15 bases. Here the CDR3 DNA reads TGTGCCAGTAGGGGGACGGGCCAAGATACGCAGTATTTT. It is translated as CASRGTGQDTQYF.

This clonotype turned up a few times. The chain combines TRBV7-2 with TRBJ2-5; D uncertain. The V gene lost 3 bases and the J gene lost 2 bases, with 7 bases spanning the gap. The length of the CDR3 is 13 residues. The germline V gene encodes CDR1 SGHTA and CDR2 FQGNSA. The CDR3 region is CASSFYSQETQYF. DNA for the CDR3: TGTGCCAGCAGCTTTTACAGTCAAGAGACCCAGTACTTC. Full variable domain (missing parts from reference TRBV7-2 and TRBJ2-5): GAGVSQSPSNKVTEKGKDVELRCDPISGHTALYWYRQSLGQGLEFLIYFQGNSAPDKSGLPSDRFSAERTGGSVSTLTIQRTQQEDSAVYLCASSFYSQETQYFGPGTRLLVL.

This chain joins TRBV6-6 and TRBJ1-2, with D possibly TRBD1 on 5 matching bases. This CDR3 spans 14 amino acids. Germline CDR1 MNHNY, CDR2 SVGAGI (reference sequence). Deletions cut 5 bases from V and 2 bases from J, with 12 bases between. This CDR3 reads CASSVDSANYGYTF. CDR3 nucleotide sequence: TGTGCCAGCAGTGTAGACAGTGCAAACTATGGCTACACCTTC.

This chain joins TRBV3-1 and TRBJ1-1; 9 bases are shared with TRBD1. The CDR3 has 15 amino acids. Germline V lookup: CDR1 LGHDT, CDR2 YNNKEL (reference sequence). The trim removed 4 bases at V and 6 bases at J, leaving 9 bases unmatched. The CDR3 reads CASSPRTGAAPEAFF. Here the CDR3 DNA reads TGTGCCAGCAGCCCTCGGACAGGGGCAGCGCCTGAAGCTTTCTTT.

This clonotype came up a few times. This chain uses TRBV25-1 with TRBJ1-4; 9 nucleotides agree with TRBD1. The CDR3 loop spans 16 amino acids. The V and J ends lost 4 bases and 3 bases, in that order; junction bases with no gene match: 6. Germline lookup yields CDR1 MGHDK and CDR2 SYGVNS. CDR3 protein: CASSAGTGYPNEKLFF. CDR3 bases: TGTGCCAGCAGTGCGGGGACAGGGTATCCTAATGAAAAACTGTTTTTT.

The chain uses TRBV9 and TRBJ1-2, with D possibly being TRBD1 (5 bases). V was pared by 4 bases and J by 8 bases, with 21 bases between. Germline lookup yields CDR1 SGDLS and CDR2 YYNGEE. This CDR3 comprises 15 residues. CDR3 in amino acids: CASSTRPGPAGGYTF. CDR3 coding DNA: TGTGCCAGCAGCACCCGCCCGGGACCGGCGGGCGGCTACACCTTC.

This clonotype has just a few counts. The V call is TRBV7-2, the J call TRBJ2-2; D gene ambiguous. V was cut by 2 bases and J by 3 bases, with 16 bases left in between. The germline CDR1 and CDR2 sequences are SGHTA and FQGNSA. This CDR3 region has 17 residues. The CDR3 spells CASSLFGLGLYTGELFF. The CDR3 region has the DNA TGTGCCAGCAGCTTATTCGGCTTAGGCTTATACACCGGGGAGCTGTTTTTT.

This chain links TRBV20-1 with TRBJ2-1; D is perhaps TRBD2 (6 bases). The CDR3 spans 11 residues. Trimming removed 4 bases from V and 7 bases from J, with 8 bases in between. CDR1 DFQATT and CDR2 SNEGSKA come from the germline V gene (reference sequence). The DNA for the CDR3 is TGCAGTGCTATGGGGGGAAATGAGCAGTTCTTC. Amino acid sequence: CSAMGGNEQFF.

The chain has TRBV20-1 and TRBJ1-1, with TRBD1 identical over 9 bases. The CDR3 is 14 amino acids. V was pared by 0 bases and J by 5 bases, with 4 bases of the junction left unmatched. CDR1 is DFQATT and CDR2 is SNEGSKA in the germline V gene (reference sequence). The CDR3 region has the DNA TGCAGTGCTAGAGAAAACAGGGGGCGGACTGAAGCTTTCTTT. This encodes CSARENRGRTEAFF.

There are many counts of this clonotype. This chain uses TRBV20-1 with TRBJ1-4; TRBD1 agrees at 9 bases. In germline, CDR1 is DFQATT, CDR2 SNEGSKA (reference sequence). This CDR3 is built from 15 residues. V gave up 3 bases and J gave up 5 bases; unmatched junction bases: 7. The CDR3 sequence is CSASPIGTGNEKLFF. The CDR3 nucleotides read TGCAGTGCTAGCCCGATCGGGACAGGGAATGAAAAACTGTTTTTT.

CDR3 nucleotides: TGCAGCGTTGTGGATAGCAATCAGCCCCAGCATTTT. This translates into CSVVDSNQPQHF. The chain is built from TRBV29-1 and TRBJ1-5; D is undetermined. Trimming left V 4 bases short and J 0 bases short, with 4 bases between. Germline CDR1 is SQVTM and CDR2 is ANQGSEA. The CDR3 totals 12 residues.